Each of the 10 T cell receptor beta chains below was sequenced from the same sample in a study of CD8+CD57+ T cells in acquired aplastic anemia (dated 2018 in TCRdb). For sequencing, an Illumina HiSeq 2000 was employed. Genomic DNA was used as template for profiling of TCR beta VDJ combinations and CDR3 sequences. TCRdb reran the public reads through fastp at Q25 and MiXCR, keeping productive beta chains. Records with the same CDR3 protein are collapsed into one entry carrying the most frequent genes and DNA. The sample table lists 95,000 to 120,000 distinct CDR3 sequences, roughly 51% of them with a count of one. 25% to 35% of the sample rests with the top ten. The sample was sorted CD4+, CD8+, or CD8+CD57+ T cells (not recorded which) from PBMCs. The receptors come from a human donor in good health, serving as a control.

For the CDR3, the DNA is TGTGCCAGCAGCGTAGGGGGGGTATCGTACCACGAGCAGTACTTC. This sequence encodes CASSVGGVSYHEQYF. The J gene is TRBJ2-7, the V gene TRBV25-1; possible D gene TRBD2, 7 bases. Trimming took off 6 bases at V and 5 bases at J, with 20 bases between the two ends. The germline V gene has CDR1 MGHDK and CDR2 SYGVNS. This CDR3 is built from 15 residues.

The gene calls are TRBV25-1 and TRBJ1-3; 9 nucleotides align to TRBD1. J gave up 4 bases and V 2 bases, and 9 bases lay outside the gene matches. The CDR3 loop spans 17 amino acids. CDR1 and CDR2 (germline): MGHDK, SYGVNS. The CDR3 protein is CASSEPGQGGLGNTIYF. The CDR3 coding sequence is TGTGCCAGCAGTGAACCGGGACAGGGTGGTTTGGGAAACACCATATATTTT.

The CDR3 bases are TGCAGTGCTAGAGGGCCCAGGGCTAACTATGGCTACACCTTC. Amino acids: CSARGPRANYGYTF. The chain is built from TRBV20-1 and TRBJ1-2; tentative D call: TRBD1 (5 bases). The CDR3 is made up of 14 amino acids. From germline, CDR1 is DFQATT and CDR2 SNEGSKA (reference sequence). The V and J ends lost 1 base and 0 bases respectively, with 9 bases between them.

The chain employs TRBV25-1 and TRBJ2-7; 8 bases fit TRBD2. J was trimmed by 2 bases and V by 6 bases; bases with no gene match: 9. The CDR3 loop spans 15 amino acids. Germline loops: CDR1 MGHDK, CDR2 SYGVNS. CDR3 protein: CASSAWAGGTYEQYF. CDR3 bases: TGTGCCAGCAGCGCCTGGGCGGGGGGCACCTACGAGCAGTACTTC.

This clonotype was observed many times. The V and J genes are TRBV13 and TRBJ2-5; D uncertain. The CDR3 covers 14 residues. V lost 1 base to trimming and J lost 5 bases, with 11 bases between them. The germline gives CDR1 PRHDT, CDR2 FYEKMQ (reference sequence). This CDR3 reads CASSLEVVRETQYF. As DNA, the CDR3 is TGTGCCAGCAGCTTAGAGGTGGTTCGGGAGACCCAGTACTTC.

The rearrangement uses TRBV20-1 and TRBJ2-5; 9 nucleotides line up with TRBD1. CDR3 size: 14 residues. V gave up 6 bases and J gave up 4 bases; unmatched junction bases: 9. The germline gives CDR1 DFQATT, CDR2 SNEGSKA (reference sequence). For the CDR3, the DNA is TGCAGTGCCTCCCGGGACAGGGTCCCAGAGACCCAGTACTTC. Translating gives CSASRDRVPETQYF.

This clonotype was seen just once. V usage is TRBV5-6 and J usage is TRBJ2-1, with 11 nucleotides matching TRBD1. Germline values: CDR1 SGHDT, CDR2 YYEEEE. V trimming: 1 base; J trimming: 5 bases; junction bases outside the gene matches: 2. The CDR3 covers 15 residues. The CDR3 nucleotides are TGTGCCAGCAGCTTGTGGGACAGGGGGAACAATGAGCAGTTCTTC. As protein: CASSLWDRGNNEQFF.

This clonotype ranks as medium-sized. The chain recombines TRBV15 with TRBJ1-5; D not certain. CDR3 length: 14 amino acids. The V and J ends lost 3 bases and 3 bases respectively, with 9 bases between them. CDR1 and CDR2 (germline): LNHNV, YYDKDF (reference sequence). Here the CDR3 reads CATSSRRHNQPQHF. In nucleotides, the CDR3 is TGTGCCACCAGCAGTCGACGGCACAATCAGCCCCAGCATTTT.

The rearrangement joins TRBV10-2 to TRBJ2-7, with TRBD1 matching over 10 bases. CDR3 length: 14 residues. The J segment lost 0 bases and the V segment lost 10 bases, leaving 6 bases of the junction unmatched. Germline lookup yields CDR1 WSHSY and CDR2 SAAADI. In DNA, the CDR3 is TGCGCCACCTGGGGACAGGGGCCCTCCTACGAGCAGTACTTC. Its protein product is CATWGQGPSYEQYF.

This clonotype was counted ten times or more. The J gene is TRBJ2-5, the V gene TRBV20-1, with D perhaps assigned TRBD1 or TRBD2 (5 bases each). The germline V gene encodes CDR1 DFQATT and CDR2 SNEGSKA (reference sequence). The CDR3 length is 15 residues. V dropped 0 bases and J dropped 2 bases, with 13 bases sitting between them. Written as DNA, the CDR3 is TGCAGTGCTAGAGATACGGGACCCAGACAAGAGACCCAGTACTTC. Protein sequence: CSARDTGPRQETQYF.